One sample yielded the 14 T cell receptor beta chains listed below, sequenced in a study of blood T cell repertoires in COVID-19. Assay used: immunoSEQ multiplex PCR; TCRdb lists only in-frame clones, some missing. The top ten clones hold roughly 11% of a sample with approximately 270,000 clones, 80% to 90% of them seen once. The material sequenced was peripheral blood. The receptor set was obtained from a woman aged 70 to 79 with acute or convalescent COVID-19.

The chain uses TRBV19 and TRBJ1-5; 8 bases are a match to TRBD1. V shed 5 bases, J shed 6 bases, and the junction held 3 bases outside the gene matches. CDR1 is LNHDA and CDR2 is SQIVND in the germline V gene (reference sequence). The CDR3 covers 13 residues. CDR3 nucleotides: TGTGCCAGTAGTGAGACAGGGGTTCAGCCCCAGCATTTT. Encoded protein: CASSETGVQPQHF.

The chain has TRBV6-1 and TRBJ1-5; 7 positions match TRBD1. Germline assignment: CDR1 MNHNS and CDR2 SASEGT. This CDR3 has 14 residues. V was clipped by 3 bases and J by 9 bases; unmatched bases: 8. DNA of the CDR3: TGTGCCAGCAGTGATGGGACAGCCCTTACGCCCCAGCATTTT. Translating gives CASSDGTALTPQHF.

The V gene is TRBV3-1 (or the pseudogene TRBV3-2), the J gene TRBJ2-5; TRBD1 matches at 7 bases. Germline values: CDR1 LGHDT, CDR2 YNNKEL (reference sequence). With V trimmed by 3 bases and J by 6 bases, 4 bases remained unmatched. CDR3 length: 13 residues. CDR3 sequence: CASSQPTGKTQYF. The CDR3, as DNA: TGTGCCAGCAGCCAGCCGACAGGGAAGACCCAGTACTTC.

This chain links TRBV5-1 with TRBJ1-1, with D possibly TRBD1 on 6 matching bases. The CDR3 has 13 residues. Germline values: CDR1 SGHRS, CDR2 YFSETQ. V shed 4 bases and J shed 6 bases, with 13 bases lying between them. The chain's CDR3 is CASSAPGAPEAFF. In DNA form, the CDR3 reads TGCGCCAGCAGCGCCCCAGGGGCACCTGAAGCTTTCTTT.

This chain joins TRBV10-1 and TRBJ2-3, with D possibly matching TRBD1 (6 bases). The CDR3 length is 15 residues. Trimming shortened V by 7 bases and J by 1 base, and 15 bases separated the two germline ends. Looked up from germline, CDR1 is WNHNN and CDR2 is SYGVQD (reference sequence). The CDR3 reads CASTSGVQGTDTQYF. The CDR3 DNA reads as TGCGCCAGCACCTCAGGGGTACAGGGCACAGATACGCAGTATTTT.

The chain links TRBV30 to TRBJ1-6; D unclear. Trimming removed 3 bases at V and 0 bases at J, with 9 bases between. This CDR3 contains 15 residues. Germline V lookup: CDR1 GTSNPN, CDR2 SVGIG (reference sequence). The DNA of the CDR3 is TGTGCCTGGAGGGAAGCTAGCTCCTATAATTCACCCCTCCACTTT. As protein: CAWREASSYNSPLHF.

The rearrangement links TRBV7-9 to TRBJ1-3, with 8 bases that match TRBD1. J gave up 8 bases and V 0 bases, and 6 bases lay outside the gene matches. This CDR3 region has 15 residues. Germline assignment: CDR1 SEHNR and CDR2 FQNEAQ (reference sequence). The CDR3 region is CASSLARTGKDTIYF. CDR3 in DNA: TGTGCCAGCAGCTTAGCACGGACAGGGAAAGACACCATATATTTT.

The V and J genes are TRBV5-1 and TRBJ2-2; D gene ambiguous. The CDR3 has 15 residues. The V end was cut by 2 bases, the J end by 7 bases, with 15 bases between. Germline V gene sequence: CDR1 SGHRS, CDR2 YFSETQ. The CDR3 reads CASSLDTVNYGELFF. Here the CDR3 DNA reads TGCGCCAGCAGCTTAGACACAGTCAATTACGGGGAGCTGTTTTTT.

The rearrangement joins TRBV9 to TRBJ1-1; D call uncertain. The germline V and J ends were trimmed by 0 bases and 0 bases, with 6 bases remaining between them. This CDR3 has 14 residues. The germline V gene has CDR1 SGDLS and CDR2 YYNGEE. The CDR3 spells CASSVAGMNTEAFF. The DNA of the CDR3 is TGTGCCAGCAGCGTAGCCGGGATGAACACTGAAGCTTTCTTT.

In the case of this clone: The sample has other DNA sequences that encode this CDR3 too. The chain is built from TRBV19 and TRBJ2-3; 9 positions match TRBD2. V gave up 4 bases and J gave up 0 bases; unmatched junction bases: 2. Germline CDR1 is LNHDA and CDR2 is SQIVND (reference sequence). CDR3 length: 15 residues. This chain's CDR3 is CASSTAGGSTDTQYF. CDR3 coding DNA: TGTGCCAGTAGTACGGCGGGGGGGAGCACAGATACGCAGTATTTT.

This rearrangement joins TRBV7-2 to TRBJ2-7, with D possibly matching TRBD2 (5 bases). The V end was cut by 3 bases, the J end by 0 bases, with 9 bases between. CDR3 length: 14 residues. Germline CDR1 reads SGHTA; CDR2 reads FQGNSA. CDR3 bases: TGTGCCAGCAGCTTTAGAGGGAGCTCCTACGAGCAGTACTTC. Amino acids: CASSFRGSSYEQYF.

V gene TRBV3-1 (or the pseudogene TRBV3-2) combines with J gene TRBJ1-4; D call uncertain. This CDR3 region has 13 residues. Between the trimmed V and J ends, which lost 4 bases and 5 bases, there was a span of 8 bases. Germline CDR1 LGHDT, CDR2 YNNKEL (reference sequence). The CDR3 sequence is CASSPGSNEKLFF. The CDR3 region has the DNA TGTGCCAGCAGCCCAGGATCCAATGAAAAACTGTTTTTT.

This clone was observed a few times. The J gene is TRBJ2-7, the V gene TRBV5-1; TRBD2 agrees at 8 bases. Germline V gene lookup returns CDR1 SGHRS and CDR2 YFSETQ. Trimming at V came to 1 base and at J to 7 bases, leaving 4 bases not matched to a gene. This CDR3 has 13 amino acids. In nucleotides, the CDR3 is TGCGCCAGCAGCTTGCGGGAGGGCCGGGAGCAGTACTTC. Protein product: CASSLREGREQYF.

The chain links TRBV5-1 to TRBJ2-7; no definite D call. The V end was cut by 2 bases, the J end by 2 bases, with 11 bases between. The CDR3 is made up of 14 amino acids. Germline-derived CDR1 and CDR2 are SGHRS and YFSETQ. Written as DNA, the CDR3 is TGCGCCAGCAGCTTTAGCACGGAGCCCTACGAGCAGTACTTC. This sequence encodes CASSFSTEPYEQYF.